The rows below give T cell receptor beta chains drawn from one sample of a study of T cells in Graves' hyperthyroidism and ophthalmopathy. Using its own MiXCR run on the multiplex PCR reads, TCRdb lists one record per CDR3 protein. The table shows about 400,000 distinct CDR3 sequences, with 15% occurring only once. The source material was blood. These receptors all come from a woman in her twenties or thirties with Graves' hyperthyroidism. Both conserved end residues are part of each CDR3. The D gene is left open where the match is weak. For some rows the clone size is stated as once, few or many, or as a class when expanded; others skip it.

clone size	J gene	V gene	D gene	CDR3 length	CDR3 DNA	CDR3 protein
few	TRBJ2-2	TRBV28	-	14	TGTGCCAGCAGTTCTCCCTCCCTCACCGGGGAGCTGTTTTTT	CASSSPSLTGELFF
many	TRBJ1-1	TRBV30	TRBD1	14	TGTGCCTGGAGTCTTTCGACAGGGGACACTGAAGCTTTCTTT	CAWSLSTGDTEAFF
-	TRBJ2-1	TRBV19	TRBD2	15	TGTGCCAGTAGTAGCCCAGCGGGAGCGGACAATGAGCAGTTCTTC	CASSSPAGADNEQFF
many	TRBJ2-1	TRBV12-3/TRBV12-4	TRBD2	15	TGTGCCAGCACCCGGGTAGCGGGAGGGAACAATGAGCAGTTCTTC	CASTRVAGGNNEQFF
-	TRBJ2-7	TRBV6-4	-	13	TGTGCCAGCCCGGAGACCCAAACCTACGAGCAGTACTTC	CASPETQTYEQYF
many	TRBJ1-2	TRBV28	TRBD1	15	TGTGCCAGCAGTCCAGGGACAGCTACTAACTATGGCTACACCTTC	CASSPGTATNYGYTF
-	TRBJ2-7	TRBV7-8	TRBD2	15	TGTGCCAGCAGACTAGCGGATCTGATGCCCGGCGAGCAGTACTTC	CASRLADLMPGEQYF
many	TRBJ2-5	TRBV28	-	14	TGTGCCAGCATGGGGGATTGGGGTTGGGAGACCCAGTACTTC	CASMGDWGWETQYF
many	TRBJ2-1	TRBV2	TRBD2	14	TGTGCCAGCAGTCCCACTAGCGGGAGCCATGAGCAGTTCTTC	CASSPTSGSHEQFF
once	TRBJ2-7	TRBV20-1	-	14	TGCAGTGCTAGTGGCCGGGACAACGCCTACGAGCAGTACTTC	CSASGRDNAYEQYF
many	TRBJ2-3	TRBV20-1	TRBD2	13	TGCAGTGCAGGCCTAGCGGACACAGATACGCAGTATTTT	CSAGLADTDTQYF
-	TRBJ2-1	TRBV5-6	TRBD2	18	TGTGCCAGCAGTACCCGGACTAGCGATTCGGCCTCCTACAATGAGCAGTTCTTC	CASSTRTSDSASYNEQFF
many	TRBJ2-5	TRBV6-1	TRBD2	13	TGTGCCAGCAGCACCGGACTAGCGGAGACCCAGTACTTC	CASSTGLAETQYF
many	TRBJ1-5	TRBV12-3/TRBV12-4	-	13	TGTGCCACGAGGCGGGGCGTACATCAGCCCCAGCATTTT	CATRRGVHQPQHF
many	TRBJ2-7	TRBV28	TRBD2	13	TGTGCCGGGGCACGAGCGGGAGGCGGGGAGCAGTACTTC	CAGARAGGGEQYF
-	TRBJ2-1	TRBV10-2	-	10	TGCGCCAGCAGTGTTGGTGAGCAGTTCTTC	CASSVGEQFF
many	TRBJ2-1	TRBV20-1	TRBD2	14	TGCAGTGCTAAGGGACTAGCGGGAGTGTACGAGCAGTTCTTC	CSAKGLAGVYEQFF
many	TRBJ2-7	TRBV7-2	TRBD1	15	TGTGCCAGCAGCTTCGGAGAGGGGGCGACCTACGAGCAGTACTTC	CASSFGEGATYEQYF
-	TRBJ2-1	TRBV10-1	TRBD1	15	TGCGCCAGCATCCTTACCCAGGGGGCAAACAATGAGCAGTTCTTC	CASILTQGANNEQFF
many	TRBJ2-1	TRBV5-1	-	13	TGCGCCAGCAGCGGCAGGGACTACAATGAGCAGTTCTTC	CASSGRDYNEQFF
few	TRBJ2-7	TRBV20-1	TRBD2	17	TGCAGTGCTAGCGGAACTAGCGGGAGGGCCCTTTCCTACGAGCAGTACTTC	CSASGTSGRALSYEQYF
many	TRBJ2-7	TRBV18	TRBD2	16	TGTGCCAGCTCACCACCTCTAGCGGCTGGCACCTACGAGCAGTACTTC	CASSPPLAAGTYEQYF
-	TRBJ2-1	TRBV6-9	TRBD2	20	TGTGCCAGCAGTTATGTGGGACTAGCGGGCCCGAGTCGCTCCTACAATGAGCAGTTCTTC	CASSYVGLAGPSRSYNEQFF
many	TRBJ2-7	TRBV2	TRBD2	18	TGTGCCAGCAGTAATACCGGGACTAGCGGGAGGCCGGCGACTGAGCAGTACTTC	CASSNTGTSGRPATEQYF
many	TRBJ2-4	TRBV11-2	-	15	TGTGCCAGCAGCTTTAGCGGAGTAGCCAAAAACATTCAGTACTTC	CASSFSGVAKNIQYF
many	TRBJ2-1	TRBV20-1	TRBD2	16	TGCAGTGCTGAGGCGGAGGCGGGAGGATACTACAATGAGCAGTTCTTC	CSAEAEAGGYYNEQFF
-	TRBJ2-5	TRBV14	-	12	TGTGCCAGTGGAGGTTCTGGAGAGACCCAGTACTTC	CASGGSGETQYF
few	TRBJ2-3	TRBV19	-	14	TGTGCCAGTAGTATTAATACAGGTCCAGATACGCAGTATTTT	CASSINTGPDTQYF
-	TRBJ2-2	TRBV5-1	TRBD1	15	TGCGCCAGCAGCTTCGGGACAGGGAACACCGGGGAGCTGTTTTTT	CASSFGTGNTGELFF
few	TRBJ2-1	TRBV12-3/TRBV12-4	-	15	TGTGCCAGCAGCTACCGGGACGTCTCCTACAATGAGCAGTTCTTC	CASSYRDVSYNEQFF
many	TRBJ1-1	TRBV30	-	14	TGTGCCTGGAGTGTACAGGGTAGTAAGGCTGAAGCTTTCTTT	CAWSVQGSKAEAFF
many	TRBJ1-2	TRBV20-1	-	13	TGCAGTGCACAAGACCGAGGAGGGTATGGCTACACCTTC	CSAQDRGGYGYTF
many	TRBJ2-3	TRBV7-2	TRBD2	18	TGTGCCAGCCCCCACTGGCTCGTGGCGGGAGGGCCGGCTGATACGCAGTATTTT	CASPHWLVAGGPADTQYF
many	TRBJ2-2	TRBV7-8	-	15	TGTGCCAGCAGCTTAGAATTAGGACGCGGCGGGGAGCTGTTTTTT	CASSLELGRGGELFF
few	TRBJ1-5	TRBV27	-	13	TGTGCCAGCAGCCCGGGAGGGGCGCAGCCCCAGCATTTT	CASSPGGAQPQHF